The source of this TCR beta chain is a study of T-cell reconstitution after alpha-beta-depleted transplantation in children. V lost 2 bases, J lost 4 bases, and 13 bases stayed unmatched. Germline V lookup: CDR1 SGHAT, CDR2 FQNNGV. This CDR3 comprises 19 residues. The library targeted TCRbeta and was prepared with unique molecular identifiers. A single record per CDR3 protein comes from TCRdb applying MiXCR to the PCR reads. The profile shows just under 550,000 distinct CDR3 sequences, approximately 16% of them singletons. V is TRBV11-2 and J is TRBJ2-2; TRBD2 matches at 10 bases. The clonotype originates from a human donor who donated a stem cell graft to a child with acute lymphoblastic leukemia. This specimen was PBMCs from the stem cell graft donor, taken from the stem cell graft. The CDR3 DNA reads as TGTGCCAGCAGCTTAACCCTCCCCCTAGCGGGAGTTCGCACCGGGGAGCTGTTTTTT. Protein product: CASSLTLPLAGVRTGELFF.